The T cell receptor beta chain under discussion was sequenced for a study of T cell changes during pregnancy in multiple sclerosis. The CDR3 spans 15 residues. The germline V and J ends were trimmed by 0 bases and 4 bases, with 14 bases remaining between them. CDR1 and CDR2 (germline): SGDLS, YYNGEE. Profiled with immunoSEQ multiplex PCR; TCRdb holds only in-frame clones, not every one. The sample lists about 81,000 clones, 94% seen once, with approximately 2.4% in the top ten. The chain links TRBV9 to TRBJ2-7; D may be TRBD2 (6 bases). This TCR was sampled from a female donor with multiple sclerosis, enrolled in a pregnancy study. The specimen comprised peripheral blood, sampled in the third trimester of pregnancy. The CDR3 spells CASSVAGLDPYEQYF. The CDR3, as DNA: TGTGCCAGCAGCGTAGCGGGACTGGATCCTTACGAGCAGTACTTC.